These 2 T cell receptor beta chains originate from one sample sequenced in a study of cytomegalovirus exposure and HLA in healthy donors. PCR primers comprised 60 Vbeta and 13 Jbeta primers. The repertoire was sequenced with immunoSEQ multiplex PCR; TCRdb's copy has only in-frame clones and lacks some. The sample consists of 100,000 to 150,000 clones, nearly 80% of them appearing once. Sequenced material: PBMCs. These receptors were taken from a woman in her forties in good health and CMV-seronegative.

This clone was counted once. V and J are TRBV4-3 and TRBJ1-1; 10 bases match TRBD1. The CDR3 is 21 residues long. Germline assignment: CDR1 LGHNA and CDR2 YSLEER. After removal of 2 bases from V and 0 bases from J, the junction contained 18 bases not matched to a gene. The CDR3 region is CASSQKEGFWDRGQMNTEAFF. The CDR3 DNA is TGCGCCAGCAGCCAAAAAGAAGGTTTCTGGGACAGGGGCCAAATGAACACTGAAGCTTTCTTT.

The rearrangement uses TRBV10-3 and TRBJ2-1, with D possibly being TRBD2 (5 bases). The CDR3 totals 13 residues. CDR1 and CDR2 from the germline V gene are ENHRY and SYGVKD. V lost 7 bases and J 8 bases, leaving 15 bases between the germline ends. Here the CDR3 DNA reads TGTGCCATCAAAGCGGCGCCAGAAGATGAGCAGTTCTTC. It encodes CAIKAAPEDEQFF.